Listed here are 16 T cell receptor beta chains from one sample, sequenced in a study of cytomegalovirus exposure and HLA in healthy donors. The PCR contained 60 Vbeta and 13 Jbeta primers. Profiled with immunoSEQ multiplex PCR; TCRdb holds only in-frame clones, not every one. The sample contains 170,000 or so clones, approximately 80% of which appear only once. The specimen sequenced was PBMCs. Receptors originate from a man in his forties or fifties in good health and CMV-seropositive.

The chain is built from TRBV7-2 and TRBJ2-1; a possible D gene is TRBD2 (6 bases). Trimming left V 6 bases short and J 0 bases short, with 15 bases between. The CDR3 is 16 residues long. Germline V gives CDR1 SGHTA, CDR2 FQGNSA. In DNA, the CDR3 is TGTGCCAGCAGTCTGAATGTGCGGGGCTCCTACAATGAGCAGTTCTTC. This codes for CASSLNVRGSYNEQFF.

This chain links TRBV6-6 with TRBJ1-2; D gene uncertain. This CDR3 comprises 13 residues. The germline CDR1 and CDR2 sequences are MNHNY and SVGAGI (reference sequence). Trimming pared 6 bases from V and 8 bases from J, leaving 16 bases between. The DNA for the CDR3 is TGTGCCAGCAGCGATGGAGCAAGAAGCGGCTACACCTTC. Translated: CASSDGARSGYTF.

About this clone: At one end, the junction sequence differs from germline, possibly due to a read error. Other DNA sequences within the sample encode an identical CDR3. V usage is TRBV5-6 and J usage is TRBJ1-1; a weak D match, TRBD1 (5 bases). The CDR3 totals 12 residues. Germline V gene lookup returns CDR1 SGHDT and CDR2 YYEEEE. CDR3 nucleotide sequence: TGTGCCAGCAGCTGGGGGGATTCTGAGGCTTTCTTT. This translates into CASSWGDSEAFF.

The chain recombines TRBV6-6 with TRBJ1-4; D is ambiguous. The ends were cut back, 5 bases at V and 8 bases at J, with 18 bases in the middle. Germline V CDR1 and CDR2: MNHNY, SVGAGI (reference sequence). The CDR3 is made up of 15 amino acids. CDR3 coding DNA: TGTGCCAGCAGTAAAGCATCGCGACTTGACGAAAAACTGTTTTTT. Residues: CASSKASRLDEKLFF.

The J gene is TRBJ1-2, the V gene TRBV5-1; TRBD1 matches 8 bases. Trimming took 6 bases from V and 4 from J; bases not matched to a gene: 8. CDR3 size: 14 residues. In germline, CDR1 is SGHRS, CDR2 YFSETQ. Here the CDR3 DNA reads TGCGCCAGCACCCCGAGACAGGGGTCCTATGGCTACACCTTC. Translated: CASTPRQGSYGYTF.

The rearrangement uses TRBV7-9 and TRBJ1-1; D is ambiguous. The germline V gene has CDR1 SEHNR and CDR2 FQNEAQ (reference sequence). This CDR3 has 13 residues. V lost 5 bases and J lost 3, with 10 bases in between. The CDR3 region is CASSPPGDTEAFF. CDR3 sequence (DNA): TGTGCCAGCAGCCCCCCCGGTGACACTGAAGCTTTCTTT.

This clone was counted many times. CDR3 sequence: CASSLGGNEQFF. DNA of the CDR3: TGTGCCAGCTCACTAGGGGGCAATGAGCAGTTCTTC. The chain has TRBV18 and TRBJ2-1; D possibly corresponds to TRBD1 (6 bases). This CDR3 region has 12 residues. The germline V gene encodes CDR1 KGHSH and CDR2 LQKENI. The V end lost 4 bases, the J end lost 6 bases, and 7 bases lay between the germline ends.

Only a few counts were recorded for this clone. The genes are TRBV5-1 and TRBJ2-6, with 10 positions matching TRBD1. J lost 0 bases, V lost 3 bases, and 3 bases had no gene match. This CDR3 spans 17 amino acids. CDR1 is SGHRS and CDR2 is YFSETQ in the germline V gene. In DNA form, the CDR3 reads TGCGCCAGCAGCTCCGGGACAGGGGCCTCTGGGGCCAACGTCCTGACTTTC. Translating gives CASSSGTGASGANVLTF.

The CDR3 DNA reads TGTGCCAGCGGACGGGACTTCCGTGGCACAGATACGCAGTATTTT. It yields the protein CASGRDFRGTDTQYF. The J gene is TRBJ2-3, the V gene TRBV7-8, with D perhaps TRBD2 (6 bases). The CDR3 is made up of 15 amino acids. V lost 8 bases to trimming and J lost 1 base, with 16 bases between them. The germline V gene encodes CDR1 SGHVS and CDR2 FQNEAQ. Looking up the rest from reference TRBV7-8 and TRBJ2-3 gives the full variable domain: GAGVSQSPRYKVAKRGQDVALRCDPISGHVSLFWYQQALGQGPEFLTYFQNEAQLDKSGLPSDRFFAERPEGSVSTLKIQRTQQEDSAVYLCASGRDFRGTDTQYFGPGTRLTVL.

The chain has TRBV7-2 and TRBJ1-4; D gene ambiguous. The germline CDR1 and CDR2 sequences are SGHTA and FQGNSA. The CDR3 consists of 15 residues. Trimming cost V 2 bases and J 2 bases, with 9 bases left between them. CDR3 loop: CASSLTWQTNEKLFF. The CDR3 nucleotides read TGTGCCAGCAGCTTAACGTGGCAGACTAATGAAAAACTGTTTTTT.

This clone was seen more than once but under ten times. The chain employs TRBV19 and TRBJ2-3; the D gene is possibly TRBD1 (5 bases). In germline, CDR1 is LNHDA, CDR2 SQIVND (reference sequence). Trimming took off 7 bases at V and 4 bases at J, with 12 bases between the two ends. The CDR3 loop spans 13 amino acids. CDR3 coding DNA: TGTGCCAGTACTCCAGGGTTGGCAGATACGCAGTATTTT. Translated, it gives CASTPGLADTQYF.

V is TRBV9 and J is TRBJ2-7; 11 nucleotides line up with TRBD1. Germline CDR1 SGDLS, CDR2 YYNGEE. The CDR3 extends over 15 amino acids. With V trimmed by 3 bases and J by 2 bases, 4 bases remained unmatched. The DNA of the CDR3 is TGTGCCAGCAGCGATGGGACAGGGGGTACCTACGAGCAGTACTTC. Translating it yields CASSDGTGGTYEQYF.

Only a few counts were recorded for this clone. The rearrangement uses TRBV5-1 and TRBJ1-1; TRBD1 agrees at 9 bases. Unmatched junction bases numbered 7, after V lost 4 bases and J lost 3 bases. CDR3 length equals 15 residues. CDR1 and CDR2 from the germline V gene are SGHRS and YFSETQ. As DNA, the CDR3 is TGCGCCAGCAGCACACAGGGGGCTGCTGACACTGAAGCTTTCTTT. Translation: CASSTQGAADTEAFF. The full variable domain, its missing parts supplied by reference TRBV5-1 and TRBJ1-1, is KAGVTQTPRYLIKTRGQQVTLSCSPISGHRSVSWYQQTPGQGLQFLFEYFSETQRNKGNFPGRFSGRQFSNSRSEMNVSTLELGDSALYLCASSTQGAADTEAFFGQGTRLTVV.

The V call is TRBV2, the J call TRBJ1-2; 8 bases align to TRBD1. CDR3 length: 15 amino acids. Germline CDR1 and CDR2: SNHLY and FYNNEI. The V and J ends lost 3 bases and 8 bases, in that order; junction bases with no gene match: 11. CDR3 protein: CASSEDRTGLYGYTF. The CDR3, as DNA: TGTGCCAGCAGTGAGGATAGGACAGGGCTATACGGCTACACCTTC.

V gene TRBV9 combines with J gene TRBJ2-2; 9 nucleotides match TRBD2. The CDR3 is made up of 17 amino acids. J gave up 4 bases and V 3 bases, and 10 bases lay outside the gene matches. The germline CDR1 and CDR2 sequences are SGDLS and YYNGEE. The CDR3, as DNA: TGTGCCAGCAGCGACGGGGCGGGAGGGTGGGGCACCGGGGAGCTGTTTTTT. Its translation is CASSDGAGGWGTGELFF.

This sequence joins TRBV6-1 and TRBJ2-3, with D possibly matching TRBD1 (6 bases). Trimming shortened V by 2 bases and J by 3 bases, and 9 bases separated the two germline ends. Germline-derived CDR1 and CDR2 are MNHNS and SASEGT. The CDR3 consists of 14 residues. In nucleotides, the CDR3 is TGTGCCAGCAGTGAACGGACAGCGACAGATACGCAGTATTTT. It translates to CASSERTATDTQYF.